These T cell receptor beta chains were read from a single sample in a study of vaccination and CD4 T cells after COVID-19. Their specific antigens are unknown. Each CDR3 protein is one row after TCRdb ran MiXCR on the PCR reads. The repertoire holds over 9,000 distinct CDR3 sequences, with roughly 64% as singletons. The sequencing sample was made of CD4+ T cells from blood, cultured in vitro. These receptors originate from a human donor who had recovered from COVID-19. The CDR3 runs from the conserved cysteine through the conserved F or W. Some rows have no size entry. The others give once, few or many, or a class for an expanded clone.

CDR3 | J | V | size
CARVRATRSPLHF | TRBJ1-6 | TRBV7-3 | -
CASSSGSTGGLGYGYTF | TRBJ1-2 | TRBV5-1 | -
CAIRDRYTEAFF | TRBJ1-1 | TRBV10-3 | -
CASQPGQGLWTPLHF | TRBJ1-6 | TRBV25-1 | few
CATLRRTGGSYNEQFF | TRBJ2-1 | TRBV6-1 | -
CASSDQRLNSPLHF | TRBJ1-6 | TRBV10-1 | -
CASSDRPGEYYTF | TRBJ1-2 | TRBV2 | few
CASSLGQFGAEAFF | TRBJ1-1 | TRBV12-3/TRBV12-4 | -
CSARDQHGGGRDYTDTQYF | TRBJ2-3 | TRBV20-1 | -
CASSPDTAFGGYTF | TRBJ1-2 | TRBV12-3/TRBV12-4 | -
CASSLRSEQFF | TRBJ2-1 | TRBV7-6 | -
CASSYSTTGESYEQYF | TRBJ2-7 | TRBV6-5 | -
CSAREGGGSYNEQFF | TRBJ2-1 | TRBV20-1 | -
CASSPGTGQPPYGYTF | TRBJ1-2 | TRBV18 | -
CASSWPNSYEQYF | TRBJ2-7 | TRBV27 | few
CSARNPQDGRNQPQHF | TRBJ1-5 | TRBV20-1 | -
CSVDGGLSSQAFF | TRBJ1-1 | TRBV29-1 | few
CSASDFQNTGELFF | TRBJ2-2 | TRBV20-1 | few
CSAREGTVTSGYTF | TRBJ1-2 | TRBV20-1 | once
CATSEGEAGTEAFF | TRBJ1-1 | TRBV24-1 | -
CASSIQLAGAGELFF | TRBJ2-2 | TRBV19 | few
CASSLAPGHSGNTIYF | TRBJ1-3 | TRBV7-9 | once
CASRAGTGGEGYTF | TRBJ1-2 | TRBV7-8 | -
CASRPDSPDTQYF | TRBJ2-3 | TRBV7-9 | once
CASSPMGTDTQYF | TRBJ2-3 | TRBV18 | -
CASSLGGLVF | TRBJ2-3 | TRBV7-9 | -
CASSRDSNYNEQFF | TRBJ2-1 | TRBV4-2 | -
CASSATYPGTGLPFYGYTF | TRBJ1-2 | TRBV7-9 | -
CASSPPGQGYGYTF | TRBJ1-2 | TRBV18 | few
CASSQDPGPAQKPQHF | TRBJ1-5 | TRBV4-1 | -
CASRPGQVYNEQFF | TRBJ2-1 | TRBV27 | -
CASSHPGTVSSTEAFF | TRBJ1-1 | TRBV28 | -
CASSTYRGGGTGELFF | TRBJ2-2 | TRBV6-1 | -
CASSIGLVAFF | TRBJ1-1 | TRBV7-2 | -
CASSFLSPRYYGAFF | TRBJ1-1 | TRBV28 | -
CAISGGGRGLSTDTQYF | TRBJ2-3 | TRBV10-3 | -
CAPRRNSPLHF | TRBJ1-6 | TRBV7-3 | -
CASTGEGGRWTEAFF | TRBJ1-1 | TRBV25-1 | -
CASMSMNNEQFF | TRBJ2-1 | TRBV19 | -
CASSRPDRELISYNSPLHF | TRBJ1-6 | TRBV4-1 | few
CASIQGRPTRTYNEQFF | TRBJ2-1 | TRBV6-2/TRBV6-3 | -
CASSSEGYTEAFF | TRBJ1-1 | TRBV7-3 | -
CSARVPLMGGTEAFF | TRBJ1-1 | TRBV20-1 | few
CASSYYGAQTELFF | TRBJ2-2 | TRBV18 | -
CASSLSQDDSPLHF | TRBJ1-6 | TRBV28 | -
CASSEFQKGGYTF | TRBJ1-2 | TRBV6-1 | -
CASSLMGRDGYTF | TRBJ1-2 | TRBV27 | -